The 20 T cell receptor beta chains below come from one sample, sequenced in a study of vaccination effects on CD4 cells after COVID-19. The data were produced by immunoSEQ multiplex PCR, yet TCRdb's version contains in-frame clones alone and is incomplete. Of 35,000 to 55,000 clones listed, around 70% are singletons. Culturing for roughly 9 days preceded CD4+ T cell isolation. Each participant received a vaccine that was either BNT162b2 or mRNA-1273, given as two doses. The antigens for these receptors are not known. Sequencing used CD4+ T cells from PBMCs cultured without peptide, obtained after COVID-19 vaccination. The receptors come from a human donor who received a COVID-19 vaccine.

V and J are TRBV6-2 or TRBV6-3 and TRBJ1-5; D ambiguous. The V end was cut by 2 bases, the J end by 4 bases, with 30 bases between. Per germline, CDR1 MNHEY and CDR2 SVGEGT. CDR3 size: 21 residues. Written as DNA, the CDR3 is TGTGCCAGCAGTTACCCCAGGAGTACACAGAGGATACTACTGAAAAATCAGCCCCAGCATTTT. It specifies CASSYPRSTQRILLKNQPQHF.

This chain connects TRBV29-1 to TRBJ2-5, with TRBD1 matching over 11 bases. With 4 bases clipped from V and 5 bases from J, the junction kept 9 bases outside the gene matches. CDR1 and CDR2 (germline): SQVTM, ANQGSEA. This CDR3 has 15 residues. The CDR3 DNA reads TGCAGCGTTGTGCACCCAGGACAGGGGGCCGAGACCCAGTACTTC. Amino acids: CSVVHPGQGAETQYF.

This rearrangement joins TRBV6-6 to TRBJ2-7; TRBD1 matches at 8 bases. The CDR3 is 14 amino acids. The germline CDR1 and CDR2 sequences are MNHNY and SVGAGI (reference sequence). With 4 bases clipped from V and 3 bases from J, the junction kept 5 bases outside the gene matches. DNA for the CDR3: TGTGCCAGCAGTTCGGACAGGGTTAACTACGAGCAGTACTTC. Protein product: CASSSDRVNYEQYF.

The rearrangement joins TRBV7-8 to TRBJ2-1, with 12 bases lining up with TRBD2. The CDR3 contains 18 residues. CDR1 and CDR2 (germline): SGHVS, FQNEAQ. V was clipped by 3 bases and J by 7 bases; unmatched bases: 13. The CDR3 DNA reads TGTGCCAGCAGCTTGGGGACTCTAGCGGGAGGGCCTCTGAATGAGCAGTTCTTC. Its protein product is CASSLGTLAGGPLNEQFF.

The CDR3 loop is CASNGGGPSYEQYF. The CDR3 DNA is TGTGCCAGCAATGGGGGAGGGCCGTCCTACGAGCAGTACTTC. The chain has TRBV6-5 and TRBJ2-7; TRBD2 aligns across 7 bases. Unmatched junction bases numbered 7, after V lost 7 bases and J lost 1 base. Germline-derived CDR1 and CDR2 are MNHEY and SVGAGI. The CDR3 spans 14 residues.

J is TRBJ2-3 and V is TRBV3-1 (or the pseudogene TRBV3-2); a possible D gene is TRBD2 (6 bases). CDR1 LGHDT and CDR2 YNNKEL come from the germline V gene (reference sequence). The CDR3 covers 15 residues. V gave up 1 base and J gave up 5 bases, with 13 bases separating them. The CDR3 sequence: CASSQVTGVRDTQYF. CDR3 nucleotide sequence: TGTGCCAGCAGCCAAGTAACGGGAGTGAGAGATACGCAGTATTTT.

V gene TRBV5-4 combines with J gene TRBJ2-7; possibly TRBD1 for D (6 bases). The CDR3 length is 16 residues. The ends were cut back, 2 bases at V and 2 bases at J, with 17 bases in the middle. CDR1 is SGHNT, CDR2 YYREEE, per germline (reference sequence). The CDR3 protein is CASSLSGTQGTYEQYF. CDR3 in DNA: TGTGCCAGCAGCTTATCCGGGACACAGGGAACCTACGAGCAGTACTTC.

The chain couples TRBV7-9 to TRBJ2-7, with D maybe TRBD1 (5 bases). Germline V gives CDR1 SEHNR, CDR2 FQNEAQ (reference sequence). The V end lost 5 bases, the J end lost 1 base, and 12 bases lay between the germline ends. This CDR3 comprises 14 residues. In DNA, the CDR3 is TGTGCCAGCAGCAACTGGACACTATCCTACGAGCAGTACTTC. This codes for CASSNWTLSYEQYF.

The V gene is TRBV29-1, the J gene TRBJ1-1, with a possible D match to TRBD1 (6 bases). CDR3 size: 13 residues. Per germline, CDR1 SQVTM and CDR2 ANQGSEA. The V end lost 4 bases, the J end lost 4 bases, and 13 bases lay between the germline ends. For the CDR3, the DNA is TGCAGCGTTGCTGGACAGCAGAGCACTGAAGCTTTCTTT. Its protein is CSVAGQQSTEAFF.

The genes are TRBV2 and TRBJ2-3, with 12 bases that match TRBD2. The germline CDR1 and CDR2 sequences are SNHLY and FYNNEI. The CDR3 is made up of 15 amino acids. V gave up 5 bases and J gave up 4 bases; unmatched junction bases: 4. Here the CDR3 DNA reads TGTGCCAGCAGTTTTACTAGCGGGAGGCCAGATACGCAGTATTTT. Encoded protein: CASSFTSGRPDTQYF.

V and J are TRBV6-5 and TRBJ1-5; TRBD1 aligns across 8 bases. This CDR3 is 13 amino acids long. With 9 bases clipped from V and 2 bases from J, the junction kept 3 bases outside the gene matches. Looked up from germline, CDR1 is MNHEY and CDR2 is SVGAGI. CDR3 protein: CASTGGGNQPQHF. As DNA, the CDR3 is TGTGCCAGTACAGGGGGGGGCAATCAGCCCCAGCATTTT.

CDR3 nucleotide sequence: TGTGCCAGTATGGGAGGGCAGGGGACGACTAGCGGCTATGAGCAGTTCTTC. Translation gives CASMGGQGTTSGYEQFF. The rearrangement links TRBV19 to TRBJ2-1; 9 bases match TRBD2. This CDR3 has 17 residues. Germline trimming cut 7 bases from V and 8 bases from J; bases unmatched to any gene: 18. Germline V gene sequence: CDR1 LNHDA, CDR2 SQIVND (reference sequence).

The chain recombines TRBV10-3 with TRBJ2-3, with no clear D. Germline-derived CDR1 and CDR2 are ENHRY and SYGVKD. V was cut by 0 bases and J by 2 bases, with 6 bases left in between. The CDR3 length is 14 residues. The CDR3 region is CAISESSFTDTQYF. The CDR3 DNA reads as TGTGCCATCAGTGAGTCGTCCTTCACAGATACGCAGTATTTT.

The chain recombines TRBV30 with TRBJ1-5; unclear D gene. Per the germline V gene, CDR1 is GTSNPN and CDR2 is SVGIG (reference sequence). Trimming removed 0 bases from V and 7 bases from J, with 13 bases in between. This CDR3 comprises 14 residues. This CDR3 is CAWSVLAEGQPQHF. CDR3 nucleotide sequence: TGTGCCTGGAGTGTATTGGCGGAGGGACAGCCCCAGCATTTT.

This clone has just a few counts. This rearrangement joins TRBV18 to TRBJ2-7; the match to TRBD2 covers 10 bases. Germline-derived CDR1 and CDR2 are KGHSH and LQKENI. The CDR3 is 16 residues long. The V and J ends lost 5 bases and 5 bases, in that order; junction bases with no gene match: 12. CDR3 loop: CASSTSAGGPFHEQYF. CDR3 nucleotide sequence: TGTGCCAGCTCAACATCAGCGGGAGGGCCTTTCCACGAGCAGTACTTC. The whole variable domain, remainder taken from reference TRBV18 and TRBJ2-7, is NAGVMQNPRHLVRRRGQEARLRCSPMKGHSHVYWYRQLPEEGLKFMVYLQKENIIDESGMPKERFSAEFPKEGPSILRIQQVVRGDSAAYFCASSTSAGGPFHEQYFGPGTRLTVT.

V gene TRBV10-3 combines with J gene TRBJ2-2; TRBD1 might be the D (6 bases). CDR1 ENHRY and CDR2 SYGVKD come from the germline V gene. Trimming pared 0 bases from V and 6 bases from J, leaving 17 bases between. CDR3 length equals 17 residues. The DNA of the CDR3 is TGTGCCATCAGTGAGTCGAGGTCAGGGGCATACGCCGGGGAGCTGTTTTTT. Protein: CAISESRSGAYAGELFF.

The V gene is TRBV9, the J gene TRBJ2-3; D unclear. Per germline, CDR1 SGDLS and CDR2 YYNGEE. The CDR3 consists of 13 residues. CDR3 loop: CDVRSIRTDTQYF. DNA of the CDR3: TGTGACGTGAGGAGTATTCGTACAGATACGCAGTATTTT. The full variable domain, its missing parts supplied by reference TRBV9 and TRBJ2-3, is DSGVTQTPKHLITATGQRVTLRCSPRSGDLSVYWYQQSLDQGLQFLIQYYNGEERAKGNILERFSAQQFPDLHSELNLSSLELGDSALYFCDVRSIRTDTQYFGPGTRLTVL.

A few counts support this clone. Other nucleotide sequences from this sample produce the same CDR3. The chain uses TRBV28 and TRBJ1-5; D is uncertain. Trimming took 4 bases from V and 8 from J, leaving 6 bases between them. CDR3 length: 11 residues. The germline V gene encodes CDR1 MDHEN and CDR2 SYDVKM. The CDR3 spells CASSSKEPQHF. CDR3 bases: TGTGCCAGCAGTTCCAAGGAGCCCCAGCATTTT.

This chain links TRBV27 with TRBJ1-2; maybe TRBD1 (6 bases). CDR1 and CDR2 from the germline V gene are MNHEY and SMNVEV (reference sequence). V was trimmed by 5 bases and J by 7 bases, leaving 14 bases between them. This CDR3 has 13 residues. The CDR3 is CASSQRGGSGYTF. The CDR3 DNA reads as TGTGCCAGCAGTCAAAGGGGGGGCTCTGGCTACACCTTC.

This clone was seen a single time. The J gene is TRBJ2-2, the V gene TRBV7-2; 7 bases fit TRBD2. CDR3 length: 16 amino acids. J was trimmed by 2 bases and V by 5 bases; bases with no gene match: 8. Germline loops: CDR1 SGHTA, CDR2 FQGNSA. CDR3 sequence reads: CASSPRGGGNTGELFF. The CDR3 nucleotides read TGTGCCAGCAGCCCGAGGGGCGGGGGAAACACCGGGGAGCTGTTTTTT.